This TCR beta chain was sequenced in a study of regulatory T cells in long-lasting Graves disease (dated by TCRdb to about 2021). Notes on the research overall: Newly diagnosed Graves' disease patients had taken antithyroid drugs for less than 3 months. This study used TCR sequencing and RNA sequencing of peripheral blood to compare persistent Graves' disease patients against newly diagnosed Graves' disease patients. The study was conducted in China and was registered as a clinical trial. TCR sequencing covered some 13 persistent and roughly 20 newly diagnosed Graves' disease patients, 33 samples in total. The paper as a whole reports these results and caveats: As a limitation, the authors acknowledged that the small sample size may reduce accuracy. A larger number of public clonotypes was shared among persistent patients (under 3,000) than among newly diagnosed patients (roughly 1,000). Only peripheral blood was studied, because thyroid tissue, the primary lesion, was inaccessible. Compared with newly diagnosed patients, persistent Graves' disease patients had lower TCR Shannon entropy and fewer highly expanded clones, which suggests clonal expansion. Sequencing and analysis were restricted to the TCR beta chain.

Comments on this clonotype: The target of this receptor is not known. No base quality values were provided; no much bigger clone lies one nucleotide off.

What this sample's time point label stands for: newly diagnosed GD, antithyroid drugs for less than 3 months. For both TCR sequencing and RNA sequencing, RNA was extracted from PBMCs in TRIzol. The diagnosis of Graves' disease followed American Thyroid Association guidelines. Recruitment of patients was carried out at an endocrinology department in Xi'an, China. Each patient gave roughly 8.4 milliliters of peripheral blood, collected in an EDTA anticoagulant tube. Ficoll Paque Plus density gradient separation was used to isolate PBMCs, and no further T cell sorting was performed. An Agilent 2100 Bioanalyzer and agarose gel were used to check RNA quality, and a NanoDrop 2000 was used to measure RNA concentration. The library came from multiplex PCR. Sequencing was carried out with an Illumina HiSeq 4000. CDR3 regions were amplified by Arm-PCR with iRepertoire HTBI primers to construct TCR beta libraries. Before sequencing, the PCR products went through gel purification. Under the source paper's analysis protocol: Gene usage analysis of CDR3 amino acid clonotypes used the 62 TRBV and 11 to 15 TRBJ segments found across samples. COPE and FqMerger were used to merge filtered high-quality paired reads into contigs. Contigs were aligned with BLAST to IMGT TRBV, TRBD and TRBJ reference genes, and CDR3 was defined per IMGT. Highly expanded clones were defined as clonotypes with a frequency above 0.1%. Shannon entropy was used to measure repertoire diversity, and the Gini coefficient was used to measure V-J evenness. Public clonotypes were defined as clonotypes shared by more than one individual. TCRdb redid the processing of the public reads, applying fastp at Q25 and MiXCR, and retained in-frame beta chains. Each CDR3 protein gets just one entry, which takes the most common genes and DNA from the rows behind it. The V and J calls come from TCRdb's annotation, not from the publication. The sample records about 610,000 distinct CDR3 sequences, about 16% of which are singletons. The top ten clones comprise more than 10% of the sample.

Another study also made use of these data, one on T cells in Graves' hyperthyroidism and ophthalmopathy. According to the second study: Stable Graves' hyperthyroidism was defined as the absence of progression to ophthalmopathy over 18 months of follow-up. Hyperthyroidism patients were newly diagnosed, with disease duration under 2 months, and aged 18 to 65 years. Patients with uncontrolled infections, other autoimmune diseases, pregnancy or lactation were excluded. Diagnoses were established on the basis of clinical symptoms, serum thyroxine and TRAb, thyroid ultrasound, and orbital computed tomography. For the first round of RT-PCR on the TCR CDR3, the HTBI primer set was used together with the Qiagen OneStep RT-PCR kit. Blood samples also contained most of the expanded thyroid clonotypes (frequency above 0.001), which suggests that blood repertoires may reflect thyroid immune responses. A 13 V-J signature model separated ophthalmopathy from stable hyperthyroidism, with roughly 88% sensitivity and 81.08% specificity in cross-validation and 80%/75% in testing. During validation, the model predicted progression to ophthalmopathy a median of approximately 6 months ahead of onset, with around 71% sensitivity and 72% to 85% specificity. A discovery cohort of about 100 patients, approximately 44 with Graves' ophthalmopathy and approximately 60 with stable Graves' hyperthyroidism, was used to find distinguishing TCR V-J signatures. Prospective prediction of ophthalmopathy was tested in an independent validation cohort consisting of 18 hyperthyroidism patients and 17 patients who later progressed to ophthalmopathy. For training and testing, the 100 or so patients in the discovery cohort were randomly divided in a 7:3 ratio. The study also compared thyroid tissue and blood T-cell repertoires from more than five Graves' hyperthyroidism patients. Once sampling was done, hyperthyroidism patients were given methimazole at a starting dose of 30 mg daily, whereas ophthalmopathy patients were given high-dose intravenous methylprednisolone. Libraries were constructed in a second round of multiplex PCR, after which size selection and purification were carried out. Sequencing of the libraries was done on an Illumina HiSeq2000 using paired-end 100 bp reads. Raw data were processed with SOAPnuke, discarding reads with adapters, uncalled bases, mean Phred below 15, or no exact constant-primer or identifier match. High-quality paired reads were merged with COPE v1.2.5, and unique nucleotide sequences were defined as clonotypes. MiTCR v1.1 was used to align clonotypes to the IMGT TRBV, TRBD and TRBJ reference segments. The analysis was restricted to V-J combinations with a frequency above 0.0001, which together covered 99.2% of the repertoires. The TCS score was defined as F50 (clonal expansion) divided by E x V (chaos), with BLOSUM62-based TCRdist calculated between CDR3 peptides within each V-J. Welch's t-statistics and random forest reduced around 520 V-J features to 13, which were used in a naive Bayes classifier (R e1071). No statistical method was used to fix the sample size in advance, and group allocation was not hidden from the investigators. According to the paper, TCR Vbeta CDR3 sequencing was carried out on over 130 peripheral blood samples, which came from around 43 ophthalmopathy, approximately 78 hyperthyroidism and some 17 progressor patients.

Sequencing was performed on peripheral blood mononuclear cells (PBMCs), taken at new diagnosis, from a patient treated with antithyroid drugs. The clonotype originates from a man aged 18 to 35 with Graves disease. Donor details come from another sample of the same person, matched by shared clones.

The DNA sequence is given as TGTGCCAGCAGCCGCCCGGTTGGCCCACAATTCCAAGAGACCCAGTACTTC. This yields the protein CASSRPVGPQFQETQYF. The chain joins TRBV6-1 to TRBJ2-5, with no confidently assigned D gene. The CDR3 numbers 17 residues from cysteine through phenylalanine. Left in the record is the CDR3 DNA by itself, 51 bases read in frame from the first base. Taken from the germline V gene, the CDR1 and CDR2 loops are MNHNS and SASEGT. The V and J ends are trimmed by 6 bases and 1 base, leaving 21 bases between them.